One sample yielded the 6 T cell receptor beta chains listed below, sequenced in a study of blood T cell repertoires in COVID-19. Clones were read by immunoSEQ multiplex PCR, and TCRdb kept only the in-frame ones, dropping some. Of over 90,000 clones in the sample, about four fifths were seen once. The specimen was peripheral blood. These receptors originate from a man older than 75 with COVID-19, enrolled during active disease.

V and J are TRBV28 and TRBJ2-7, with TRBD1 matching 12 bases. V lost 7 bases to trimming and J lost 4 bases; unmatched junction nucleotides: 8. CDR3 length: 15 amino acids. The germline V gene has CDR1 MDHEN and CDR2 SYDVKM. As DNA, the CDR3 is TGTGCCAGCAACCCCCCGGGACAGGGGGCTTACGAGCAGTACTTC. It is translated as CASNPPGQGAYEQYF.

This clone appeared once. The CDR3 region is CASSLRGLPSSYNSPLHF. The DNA of the CDR3 is TGTGCCAGCAGTTTACGGGGACTTCCGAGCTCCTATAATTCACCCCTCCACTTT. The chain combines TRBV27 with TRBJ1-6; a possible D gene is TRBD1 (5 bases). Germline V gene data show CDR1 as MNHEY and CDR2 as SMNVEV (reference sequence). The CDR3 runs 18 residues. V was pared by 2 bases and J by 0 bases, with 14 bases between.

The chain links TRBV10-2 to TRBJ2-1; 8 bases agree with TRBD2. Germline V gene lookup returns CDR1 WSHSY and CDR2 SAAADI. After removal of 8 bases from V and 2 bases from J, the junction contained 5 bases not matched to a gene. The CDR3 has 14 residues. The CDR3 is CASAVAGTYNEQFF. In DNA, the CDR3 is TGCGCCAGCGCAGTAGCGGGAACCTACAATGAGCAGTTCTTC.

The chain is built from TRBV7-8 and TRBJ2-3; 7 positions agree with TRBD2. The CDR3 sequence is 16 residues long. V lost 0 bases, J lost 0 bases, and 3 bases stayed unmatched. The V gene's germline CDR1 is SGHVS and CDR2 FQNEAQ. The CDR3 bases are TGTGCCAGCAGCTTAGCTGCTAGCGGTAGCACAGATACGCAGTATTTT. Its protein product is CASSLAASGSTDTQYF.

This clone showed up just once. V gene TRBV5-3 combines with J gene TRBJ2-4; D gene uncertain. TRBV5-3 is identified as an open reading frame with a role that is uncertain. V was shortened by 1 base and J by 0 bases, with 11 bases between the two germline ends. The CDR3 runs to 16 residues. The CDR3 sequence: CARSLRPPLAKNIQYF. CDR3 DNA sequence: TGTGCCAGAAGCTTGCGCCCTCCACTAGCCAAAAACATTCAGTACTTC.

V is TRBV27 and J is TRBJ2-7; D is perhaps TRBD1 (5 bases). V dropped 2 bases and J dropped 3 bases, with 11 bases sitting between them. Germline CDR1 MNHEY, CDR2 SMNVEV (reference sequence). The CDR3 spans 14 residues. CDR3 protein: CASSLAGLFYEQYF. The CDR3 bases are TGTGCCAGCAGTTTAGCAGGGCTGTTCTACGAGCAGTACTTC.